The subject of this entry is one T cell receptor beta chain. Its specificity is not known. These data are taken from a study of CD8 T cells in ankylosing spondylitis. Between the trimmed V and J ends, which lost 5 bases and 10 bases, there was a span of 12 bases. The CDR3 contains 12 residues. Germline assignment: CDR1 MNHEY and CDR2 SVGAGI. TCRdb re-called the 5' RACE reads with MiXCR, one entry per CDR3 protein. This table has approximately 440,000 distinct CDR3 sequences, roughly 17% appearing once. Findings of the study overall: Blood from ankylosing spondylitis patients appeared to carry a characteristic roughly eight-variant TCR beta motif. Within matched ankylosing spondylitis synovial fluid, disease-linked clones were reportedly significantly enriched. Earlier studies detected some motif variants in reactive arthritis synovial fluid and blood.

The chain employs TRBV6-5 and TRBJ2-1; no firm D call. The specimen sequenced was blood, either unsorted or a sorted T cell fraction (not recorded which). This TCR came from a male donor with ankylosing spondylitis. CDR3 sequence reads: CASSGSVGEQFF. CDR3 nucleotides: TGTGCCAGCAGTGGTTCTGTGGGAGAGCAGTTCTTC.